This TCR beta chain was recorded in a study of OX40 agonist ivuxolimab in advanced cancers. Across the whole study: Of mixed ages from 23 to 79 and averaging roughly 64 years, the group was roughly 85% male.

Trimming pared 7 bases from V and 3 bases from J, leaving 15 bases between. The V gene's germline CDR1 is MGHRA and CDR2 YSYEKL. The CDR3 extends over 14 amino acids. The method was immunoSEQ multiplex PCR; TCRdb's version includes in-frame clones alone and lacks a portion of them. The sample has about 29,000 clones; about nine tenths are singletons. The sequence came from an adult with an advanced solid tumor such as melanoma, head and neck, liver or kidney cancer. Sequenced here: CD4+ or CD8+ T cells sorted from blood, sampled in a trial of the OX40 agonist ivuxolimab. This chain joins TRBV4-1 and TRBJ1-1; no firm D call. Written as DNA, the CDR3 is TGCGCCAGCAACCTAGAAGGCGGGGACACTGAAGCTTTCTTT. As protein: CASNLEGGDTEAFF.